This T cell receptor beta chain was captured in a study of blood T cell repertoires in COVID-19. Study overall: Acute and convalescent COVID-19 samples came from the United States, Italy and Spain. Sources were T cells, B-cell-depleted T cells, or PBMCs; the material itself was cDNA or gDNA.

The germline CDR1 and CDR2 sequences are SGHRS and YFSETQ. V was shortened by 5 bases and J by 3 bases, with 15 bases between the two germline ends. This CDR3 spans 15 amino acids. Source study methods: Reference gene primer amplification gave nucleated cell count estimates. Clones were sequenced by immunoSEQ multiplex PCR, and TCRdb holds only the in-frame ones, with some missing. V, J and clone size are taken as reported in that table, and D and trimming were inferred from the DNA itself. The repertoire consists of 90,000 or so clones, with about 87% occurring once and the leading ten covering about 0.51%.

The sequenced material came from peripheral blood. V usage is TRBV5-1 and J usage is TRBJ1-3; possibly TRBD1 for D (6 bases). The TCR was taken from a man aged 55-75 years with acute or convalescent COVID-19. The CDR3 DNA sequence: TGCGCCAGCAGACCATTGACAGGCGGTGGAAACACCATATATTTT. The encoded protein is CASRPLTGGGNTIYF.